This record concerns one T cell receptor (beta chain) sequence. The assay was immunoSEQ multiplex PCR, and TCRdb's table has in-frame clones only and misses some. The table includes 220,000 or so clones, around four fifths detected once. This entry belongs to a study of cytomegalovirus exposure and HLA in healthy donors. V lost 7 bases, J lost 5 bases, and 9 bases stayed unmatched. The CDR3 totals 13 residues. Germline lookup yields CDR1 GTSNPN and CDR2 SVGIG (reference sequence). The sample was PBMCs. The chain carries TRBV30 and TRBJ1-1; the match to TRBD1 covers 8 bases. This TCR was recovered from a woman in her twenties or thirties in good health and CMV-seropositive. The CDR3 region has the DNA TGTGCCTCCGAGACAGGGGTTGCGACTGAAGCTTTCTTT. It yields the protein CASETGVATEAFF. Complete variable domain (other parts from reference TRBV30 and TRBJ1-1): SQTIHQWPATLVQPVGSPLSLECTVEGTSNPNLYWYRQAAGRGLQLLFYSVGIGQISSEVPQNLSASRPQDRQFILSSKKLLLSDSGFYLCASETGVATEAFFGQGTRLTVV.